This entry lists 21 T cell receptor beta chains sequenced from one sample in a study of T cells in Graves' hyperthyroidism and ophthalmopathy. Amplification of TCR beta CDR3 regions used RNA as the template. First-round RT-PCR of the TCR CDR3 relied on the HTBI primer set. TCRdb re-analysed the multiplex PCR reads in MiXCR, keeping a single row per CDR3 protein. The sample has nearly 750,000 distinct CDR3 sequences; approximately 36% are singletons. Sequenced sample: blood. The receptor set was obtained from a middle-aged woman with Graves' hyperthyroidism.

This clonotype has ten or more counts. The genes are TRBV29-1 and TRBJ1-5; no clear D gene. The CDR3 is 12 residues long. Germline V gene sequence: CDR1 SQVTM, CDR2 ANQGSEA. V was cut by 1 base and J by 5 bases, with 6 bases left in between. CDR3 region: CSVEVGDQPQHF. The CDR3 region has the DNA TGCAGCGTTGAAGTGGGTGATCAGCCCCAGCATTTT.

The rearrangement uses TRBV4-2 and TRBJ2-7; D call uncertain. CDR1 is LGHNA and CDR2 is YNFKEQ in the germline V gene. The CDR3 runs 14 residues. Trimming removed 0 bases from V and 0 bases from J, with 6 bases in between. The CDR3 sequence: CASSQDVSSYEQYF. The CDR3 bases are TGTGCCAGCAGCCAAGATGTTAGCTCCTACGAGCAGTACTTC.

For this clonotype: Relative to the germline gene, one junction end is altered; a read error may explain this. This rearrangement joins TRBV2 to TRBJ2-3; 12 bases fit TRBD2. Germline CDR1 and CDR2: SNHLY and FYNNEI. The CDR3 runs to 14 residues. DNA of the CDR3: TGTGCCATCAGTGGACTAGCGGGGTCAGATACGCAGTATTTT. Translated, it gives CAISGLAGSDTQYF. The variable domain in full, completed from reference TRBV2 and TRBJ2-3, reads EPEVTQTPSHQVTQMGQEVILRCVPISNHLYFYWYRQILGQKVEFLVSFYNNEISEKSEIFDDQFSVERPDGSNFTLKIRSTKLEDSAMYFCAISGLAGSDTQYFGPGTRLTVL.

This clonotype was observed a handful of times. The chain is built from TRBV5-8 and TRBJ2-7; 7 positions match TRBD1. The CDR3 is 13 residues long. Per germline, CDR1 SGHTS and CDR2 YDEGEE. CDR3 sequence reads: CVTTGQGVDEQYF. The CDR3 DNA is TGTGTCACAACGGGGCAGGGGGTCGACGAGCAGTACTTC. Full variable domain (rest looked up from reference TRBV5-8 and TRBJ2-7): EAGVTQSPTHLIKTRGQQATLRCSPISGHTSVYWYQQALGLGLQFLLWYDEGEERNRGNFPPRFSGRQFPNYSSELNVNALELEDSALYLCVTTGQGVDEQYFGPGTRLTVT.

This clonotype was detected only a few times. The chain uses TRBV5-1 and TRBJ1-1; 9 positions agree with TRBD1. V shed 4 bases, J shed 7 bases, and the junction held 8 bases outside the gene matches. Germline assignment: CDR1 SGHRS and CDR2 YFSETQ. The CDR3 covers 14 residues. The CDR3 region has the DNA TGCGCCAGCAGCCGGGGGGGACAGGGCTTTGAAGCTTTCTTT. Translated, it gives CASSRGGQGFEAFF.

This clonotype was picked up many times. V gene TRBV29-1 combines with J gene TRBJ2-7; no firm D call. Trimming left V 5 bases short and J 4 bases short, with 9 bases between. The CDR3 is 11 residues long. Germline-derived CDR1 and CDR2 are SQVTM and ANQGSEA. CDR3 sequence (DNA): TGCAGCGTTCGATTTGGGTACGAGCAGTACTTC. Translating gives CSVRFGYEQYF.

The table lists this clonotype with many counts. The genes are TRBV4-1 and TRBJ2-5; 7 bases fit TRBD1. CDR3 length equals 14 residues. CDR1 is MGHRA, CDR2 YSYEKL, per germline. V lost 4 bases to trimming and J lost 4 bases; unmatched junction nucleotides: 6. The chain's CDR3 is CASSLTGKVETQYF. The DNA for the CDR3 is TGCGCCAGCAGCCTGACAGGGAAAGTAGAGACCCAGTACTTC.

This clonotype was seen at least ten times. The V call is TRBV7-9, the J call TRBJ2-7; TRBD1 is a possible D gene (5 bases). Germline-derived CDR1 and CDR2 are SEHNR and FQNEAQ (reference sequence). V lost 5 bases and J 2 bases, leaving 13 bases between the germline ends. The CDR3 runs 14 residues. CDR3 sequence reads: CASSQRQNTYEQYF. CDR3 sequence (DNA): TGTGCCAGCAGCCAAAGACAGAACACCTACGAGCAGTACTTC.

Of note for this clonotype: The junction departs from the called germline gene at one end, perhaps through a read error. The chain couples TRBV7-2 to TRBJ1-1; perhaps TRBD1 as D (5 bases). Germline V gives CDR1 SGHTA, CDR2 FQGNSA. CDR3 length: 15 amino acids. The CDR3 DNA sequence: TGTGCCAGCAGCTCAGGGCCAGGGCAGAACGCTGAAGCTTTCTTT. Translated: CASSSGPGQNAEAFF.

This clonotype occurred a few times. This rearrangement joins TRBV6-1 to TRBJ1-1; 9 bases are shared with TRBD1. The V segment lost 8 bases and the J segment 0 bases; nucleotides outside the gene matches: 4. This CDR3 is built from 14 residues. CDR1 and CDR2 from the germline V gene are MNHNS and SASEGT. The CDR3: CASGTGIMNTEAFF. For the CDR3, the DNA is TGTGCCAGCGGGACAGGGATCATGAACACTGAAGCTTTCTTT.

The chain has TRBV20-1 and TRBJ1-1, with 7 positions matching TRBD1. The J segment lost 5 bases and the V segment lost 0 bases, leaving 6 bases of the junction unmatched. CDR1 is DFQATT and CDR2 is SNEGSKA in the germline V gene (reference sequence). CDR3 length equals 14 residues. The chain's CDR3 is CSARDHRGGTEAFF. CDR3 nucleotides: TGCAGTGCTAGAGATCACAGGGGAGGTACTGAAGCTTTCTTT.

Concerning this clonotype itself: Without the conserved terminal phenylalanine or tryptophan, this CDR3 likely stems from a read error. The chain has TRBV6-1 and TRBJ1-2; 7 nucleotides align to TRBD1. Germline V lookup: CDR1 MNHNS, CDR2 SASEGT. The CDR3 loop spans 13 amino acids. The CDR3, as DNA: TGCGCCAGCAGGAGGACAGGTACCTATGGCTACACCCTC. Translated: CASRRTGTYGYTL.

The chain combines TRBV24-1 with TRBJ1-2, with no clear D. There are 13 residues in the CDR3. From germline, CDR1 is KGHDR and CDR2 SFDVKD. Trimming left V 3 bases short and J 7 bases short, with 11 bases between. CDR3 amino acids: CATSDGVPAGYTF. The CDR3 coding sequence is TGTGCCACCAGTGATGGGGTACCCGCTGGCTACACCTTC.

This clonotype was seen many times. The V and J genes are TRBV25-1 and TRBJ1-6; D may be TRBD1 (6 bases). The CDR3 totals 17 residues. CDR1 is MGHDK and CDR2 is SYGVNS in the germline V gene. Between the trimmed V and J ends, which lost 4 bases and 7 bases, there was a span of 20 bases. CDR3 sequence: CASSAPQGLSWNSPLHF. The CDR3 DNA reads TGTGCCAGCAGTGCTCCACAGGGTTTAAGTTGGAATTCACCCCTCCACTTT.

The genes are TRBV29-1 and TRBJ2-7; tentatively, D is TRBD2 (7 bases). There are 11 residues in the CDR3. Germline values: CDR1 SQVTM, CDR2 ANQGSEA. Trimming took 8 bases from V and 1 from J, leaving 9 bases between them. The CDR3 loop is CSRGGSYEQYF. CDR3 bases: TGCAGCAGGGGGGGGTCCTACGAGCAGTACTTC.

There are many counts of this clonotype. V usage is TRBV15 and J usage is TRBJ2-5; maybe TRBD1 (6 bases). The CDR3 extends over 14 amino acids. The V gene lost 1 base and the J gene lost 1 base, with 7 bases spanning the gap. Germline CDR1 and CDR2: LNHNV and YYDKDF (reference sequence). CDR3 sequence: CATSRGQVQETQYF. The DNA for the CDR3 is TGTGCCACCAGCAGAGGACAGGTCCAAGAGACCCAGTACTTC.

CDR3 in amino acids: CASSSVARQHTGELFF. For the CDR3, the DNA is TGTGCCAGCAGCTCAGTGGCGAGGCAGCACACCGGGGAGCTGTTTTTT. The rearrangement links TRBV13 to TRBJ2-2; unclear D gene. Trimming stripped 4 bases from V and 3 bases from J, with 15 bases between. Germline V gene data show CDR1 as PRHDT and CDR2 as FYEKMQ (reference sequence). The length of the CDR3 is 16 residues.

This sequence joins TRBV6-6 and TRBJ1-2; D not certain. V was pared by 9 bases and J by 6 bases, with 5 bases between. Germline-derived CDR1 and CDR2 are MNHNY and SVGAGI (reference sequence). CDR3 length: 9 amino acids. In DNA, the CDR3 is TGTGCCAGATCAAATGGCTACACCTTC. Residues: CARSNGYTF.

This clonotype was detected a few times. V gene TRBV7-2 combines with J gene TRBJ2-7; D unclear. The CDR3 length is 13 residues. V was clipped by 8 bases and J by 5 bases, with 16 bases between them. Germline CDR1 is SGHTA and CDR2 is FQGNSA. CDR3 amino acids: CASAEAPPDEQYF. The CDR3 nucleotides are TGTGCCAGCGCCGAGGCCCCTCCCGACGAGCAGTACTTC.

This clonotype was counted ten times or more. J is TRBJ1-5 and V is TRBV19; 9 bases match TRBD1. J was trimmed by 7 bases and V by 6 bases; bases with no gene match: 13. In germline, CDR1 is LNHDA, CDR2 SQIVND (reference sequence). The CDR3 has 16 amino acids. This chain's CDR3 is CASRMDRGTLGQPQHF. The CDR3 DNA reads TGTGCCAGTAGGATGGACAGGGGAACTCTCGGGCAGCCCCAGCATTTT.

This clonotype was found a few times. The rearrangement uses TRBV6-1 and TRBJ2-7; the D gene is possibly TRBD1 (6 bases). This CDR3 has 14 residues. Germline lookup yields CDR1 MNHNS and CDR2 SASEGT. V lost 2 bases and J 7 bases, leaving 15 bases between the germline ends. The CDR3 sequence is CASSEYDTGWEQYF. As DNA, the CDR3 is TGTGCCAGCAGTGAATATGATACAGGGTGGGAGCAGTACTTC.